The clone carrying this T cell receptor beta chain showed up just a few times. Its antigen is undetermined. As every portion of the isolated RNA was reverse transcribed, the sequencing read expressed TCRB transcripts. TCRdb's table, derived via immunoSEQ multiplex PCR, lists solely in-frame clones and lacks some. This table has 400,000 to 550,000 clones, roughly 10% appearing once. The data derive from a study of beta chain features in type 1 diabetes. Findings of the study overall: Shorter templates might be favored by PCR, equally in patients and controls.

A sort by CD45RO/CCR7/CD25/CD127/CD95/CD27 yielded CD4+ naive, central memory, regulatory and stem cell-like memory cells. Purity exceeding 98% was reached by all sorted populations. CDR1 is SGHTA, CDR2 FQGNSA, per germline. The CDR3 runs to 17 residues. Germline trimming cut 1 base from V and 8 bases from J; bases unmatched to any gene: 10. The chain uses TRBV7-2 and TRBJ2-1; 11 bases agree with TRBD2. The clonotype was recovered from a woman aged 18-35 years in good health. Sample: naive CD4+ T cells from blood. This CDR3 reads CASSLVYTSGSYDEQFF. The CDR3 DNA is TGTGCCAGCAGCTTAGTATACACTAGCGGGAGTTATGATGAGCAGTTCTTC. Combining the CDR3 with reference TRBV7-2 and TRBJ2-1 gives the whole variable domain GAGVSQSPSNKVTEKGKDVELRCDPISGHTALYWYRQSLGQGLEFLIYFQGNSAPDKSGLPSDRFSAERTGGSVSTLTIQRTQQEDSAVYLCASSLVYTSGSYDEQFFGPGTRLTVL.